This record covers a single T cell receptor (beta chain). The ends were cut back, 4 bases at V and 5 bases at J, with 18 bases in the middle. Germline lookup yields CDR1 KGHSH and CDR2 LQKENI. This CDR3 has 15 amino acids. Assay: immunoSEQ multiplex PCR; the TCRdb copy retains only in-frame clones and omits some. The sample has 40,000 to 45,000 clones, 80% to 90% seen once; the top ten hold 6.2%. These data originate in a study of blood T cell repertoires in COVID-19. The wider study: The samples span acute and convalescent COVID-19 from the United States, Italy and Spain. From T cells, B-cell-depleted T cells, or PBMCs came the material, which was cDNA or gDNA.

V and J are TRBV18 and TRBJ2-7; perhaps TRBD2 as D (6 bases). This receptor was taken from a human donor in a cohort sampled during active COVID-19. Sequencing was performed on peripheral blood. The CDR3 nucleotides read TGTGCCAGCTCACGGATCTCGGAGGGCTACAACGAGCAGTACTTC. Translated, it gives CASSRISEGYNEQYF.